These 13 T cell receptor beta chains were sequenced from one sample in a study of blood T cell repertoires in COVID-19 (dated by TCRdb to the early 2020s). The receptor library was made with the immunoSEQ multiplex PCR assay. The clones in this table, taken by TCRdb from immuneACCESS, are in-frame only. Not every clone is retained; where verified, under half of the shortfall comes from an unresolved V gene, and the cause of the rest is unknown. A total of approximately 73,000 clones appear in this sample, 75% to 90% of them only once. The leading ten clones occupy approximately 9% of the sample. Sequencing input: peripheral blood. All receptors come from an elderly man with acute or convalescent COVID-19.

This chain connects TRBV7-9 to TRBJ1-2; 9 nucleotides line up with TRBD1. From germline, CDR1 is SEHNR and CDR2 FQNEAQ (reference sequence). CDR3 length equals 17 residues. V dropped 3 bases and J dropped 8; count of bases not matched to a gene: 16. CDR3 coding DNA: TGTGCCAGCAGCTTGCTTGCCGCCGGGACAGGGCTTTTCGGCTACACCTTC. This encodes CASSLLAAGTGLFGYTF.

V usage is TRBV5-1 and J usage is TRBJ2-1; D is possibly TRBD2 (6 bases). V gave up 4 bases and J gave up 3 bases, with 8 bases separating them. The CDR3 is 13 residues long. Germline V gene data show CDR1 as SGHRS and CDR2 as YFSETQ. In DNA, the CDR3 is TGCGCCAGCAGCGGGGGGTTCTACAATGAGCAGTTCTTC. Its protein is CASSGGFYNEQFF.

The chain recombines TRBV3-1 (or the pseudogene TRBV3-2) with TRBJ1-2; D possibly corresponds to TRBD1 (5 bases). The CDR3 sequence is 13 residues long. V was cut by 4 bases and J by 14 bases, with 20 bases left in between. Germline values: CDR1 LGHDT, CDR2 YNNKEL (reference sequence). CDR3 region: CASSPLGGGEWTF. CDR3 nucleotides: TGTGCCAGCAGCCCCCTGGGGGGAGGCGAGTGGACCTTC.

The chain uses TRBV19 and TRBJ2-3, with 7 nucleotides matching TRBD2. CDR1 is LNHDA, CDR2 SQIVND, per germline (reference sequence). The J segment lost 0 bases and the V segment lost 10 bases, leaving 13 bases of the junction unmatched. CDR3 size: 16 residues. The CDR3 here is CATSGTTLTSTDTQYF. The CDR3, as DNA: TGTGCCACCTCCGGGACTACCCTAACTAGCACAGATACGCAGTATTTT.

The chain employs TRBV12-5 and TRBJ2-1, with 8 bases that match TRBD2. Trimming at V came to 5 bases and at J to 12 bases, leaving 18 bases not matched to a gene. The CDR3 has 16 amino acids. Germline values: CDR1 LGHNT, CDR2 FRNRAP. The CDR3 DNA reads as TGTGCTAGTGGTCCACCACCGGGACTAGATCCAGCCGGGCAGTTCTTC. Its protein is CASGPPPGLDPAGQFF.

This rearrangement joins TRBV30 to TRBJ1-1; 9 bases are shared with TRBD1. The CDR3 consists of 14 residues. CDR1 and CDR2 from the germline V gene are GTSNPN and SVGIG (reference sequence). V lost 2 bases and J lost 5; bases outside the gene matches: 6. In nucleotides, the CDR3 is TGTGCCTGGAGTTCCGGGACAGGGTGGACTGAAGCTTTCTTT. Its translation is CAWSSGTGWTEAFF.

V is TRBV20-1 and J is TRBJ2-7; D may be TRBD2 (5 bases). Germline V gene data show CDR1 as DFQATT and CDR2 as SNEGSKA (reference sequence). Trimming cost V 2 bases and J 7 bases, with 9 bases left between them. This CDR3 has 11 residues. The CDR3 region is CSARRGKEQYF. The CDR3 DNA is TGCAGTGCTAGAAGAGGGAAAGAGCAGTACTTC.

Written as DNA, the CDR3 is TGTGCCAGTAGTTCAGGGGTTACTGAAGCTTTCTTT. Translation: CASSSGVTEAFF. J is TRBJ1-1 and V is TRBV19; tentative D call: TRBD1 (6 bases). The CDR3 covers 12 residues. Germline CDR1 is LNHDA and CDR2 is SQIVND (reference sequence). With 5 bases removed from V and 5 bases from J, the gap between germline ends came to 9 bases.

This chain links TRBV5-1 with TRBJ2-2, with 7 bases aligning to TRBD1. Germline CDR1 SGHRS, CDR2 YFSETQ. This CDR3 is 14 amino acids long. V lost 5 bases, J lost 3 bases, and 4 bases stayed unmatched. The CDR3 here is CASRGGADTGELFF. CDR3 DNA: TGCGCCAGCAGAGGGGGCGCGGACACCGGGGAGCTGTTTTTT.

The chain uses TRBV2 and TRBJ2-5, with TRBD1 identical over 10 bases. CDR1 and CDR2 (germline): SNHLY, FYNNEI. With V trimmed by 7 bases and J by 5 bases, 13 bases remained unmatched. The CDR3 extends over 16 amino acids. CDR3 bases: TGTGCCAGCATCCAAGAGACAGGGGGCGCGGGGGAGACCCAGTACTTC. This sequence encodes CASIQETGGAGETQYF.

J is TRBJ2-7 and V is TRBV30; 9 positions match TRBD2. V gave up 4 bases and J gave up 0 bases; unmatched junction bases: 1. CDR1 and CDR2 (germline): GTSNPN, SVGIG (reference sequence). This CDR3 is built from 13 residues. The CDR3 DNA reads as TGTGCCTGGACTAGCGGGACCTCCTACGAGCAGTACTTC. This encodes CAWTSGTSYEQYF. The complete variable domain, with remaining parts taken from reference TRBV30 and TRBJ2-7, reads SQTIHQWPATLVQPVGSPLSLECTVEGTSNPNLYWYRQAAGRGLQLLFYSVGIGQISSEVPQNLSASRPQDRQFILSSKKLLLSDSGFYLCAWTSGTSYEQYFGPGTRLTVT.

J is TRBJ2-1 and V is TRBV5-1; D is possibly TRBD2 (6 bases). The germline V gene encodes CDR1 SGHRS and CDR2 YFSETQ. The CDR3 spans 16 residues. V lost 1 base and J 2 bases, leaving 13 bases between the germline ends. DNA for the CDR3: TGCGCCAGCAGCTTGCCCGGGACTGGGACCTACAATGAGCAGTTCTTC. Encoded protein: CASSLPGTGTYNEQFF. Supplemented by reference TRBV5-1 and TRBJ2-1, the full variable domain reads KAGVTQTPRYLIKTRGQQVTLSCSPISGHRSVSWYQQTPGQGLQFLFEYFSETQRNKGNFPGRFSGRQFSNSRSEMNVSTLELGDSALYLCASSLPGTGTYNEQFFGPGTRLTVL.

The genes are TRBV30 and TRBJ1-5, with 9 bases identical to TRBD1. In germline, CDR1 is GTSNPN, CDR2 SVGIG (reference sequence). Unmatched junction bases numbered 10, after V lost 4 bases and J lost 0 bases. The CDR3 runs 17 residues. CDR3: CAWNPGQGSFSNQPQHF. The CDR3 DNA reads TGTGCCTGGAATCCAGGACAGGGGTCGTTTAGCAATCAGCCCCAGCATTTT.